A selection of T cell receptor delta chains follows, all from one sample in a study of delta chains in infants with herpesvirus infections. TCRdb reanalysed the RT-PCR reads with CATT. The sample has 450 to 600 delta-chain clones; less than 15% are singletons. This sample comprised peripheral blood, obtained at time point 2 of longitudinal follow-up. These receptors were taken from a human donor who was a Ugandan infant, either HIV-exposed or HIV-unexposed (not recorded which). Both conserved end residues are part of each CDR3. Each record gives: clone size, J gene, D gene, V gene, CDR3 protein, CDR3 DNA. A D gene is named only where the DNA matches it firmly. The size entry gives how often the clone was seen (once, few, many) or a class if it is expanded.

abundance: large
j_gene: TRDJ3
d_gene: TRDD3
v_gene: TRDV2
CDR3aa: CACDTILGAVSSSWDTRQMFF
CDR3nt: TGTGCCTGTGACACCATACTGGGGGCGGTCTCCAGCTCCTGGGACACCCGACAGATGTTTTTC

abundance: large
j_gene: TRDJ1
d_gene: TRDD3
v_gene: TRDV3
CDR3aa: CASPPPSSIGYLLAHWGIRGDKLIF
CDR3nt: TGTGCCTCACCCCCTCCTTCCTCTATCGGTTATCTCCTCGCTCACTGGGGGATACGAGGGGATAAACTCATCTTT

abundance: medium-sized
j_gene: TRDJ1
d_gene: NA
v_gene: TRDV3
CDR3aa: CATPPSADRTTCGPRELIF
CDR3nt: TGTGCCACCCCCCCTTCGGCGGATAGAACTACCTGTGGCCCGCGAGAACTCATCTTT

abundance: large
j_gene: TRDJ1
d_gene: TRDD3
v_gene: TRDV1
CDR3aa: CALGEPSWVGGYLYTDKLIF
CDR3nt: TGTGCTCTTGGGGAACCCTCCTGGGTTGGGGGATACTTGTACACCGATAAACTCATCTTT

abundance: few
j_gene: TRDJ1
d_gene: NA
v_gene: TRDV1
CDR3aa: CALGELVPHWLGRRIQYTDKLIF
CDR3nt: TGTGCTCTTGGGGAACTTGTGCCTCACTGGCTAGGGCGGCGGATCCAGTACACCGATAAACTCATCTTT

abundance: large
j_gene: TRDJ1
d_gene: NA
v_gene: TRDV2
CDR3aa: CACDPLGSLLGSLGTDKLIF
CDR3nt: TGTGCCTGTGACCCCCTCGGTTCACTACTGGGTTCGCTGGGGACCGATAAACTCATCTTT

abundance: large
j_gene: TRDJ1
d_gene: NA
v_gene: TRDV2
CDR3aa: CACDTFPKFTASSGTDKLIF
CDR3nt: TGTGCCTGTGACACATTCCCAAAATTTACCGCCTCCAGTGGGACCGATAAACTCATCTTT

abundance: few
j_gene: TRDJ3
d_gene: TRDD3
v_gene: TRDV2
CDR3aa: CACDTGWGTGGPSSWDTRQMFF
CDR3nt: TGTGCCTGTGACACCGGATGGGGTACTGGGGGCCCCAGCTCCTGGGACACCCGACAGATGTTTTTC

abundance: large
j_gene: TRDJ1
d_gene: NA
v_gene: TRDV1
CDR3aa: CALGEGPTALPLSGRLIF
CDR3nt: TGTGCTCTTGGGGAAGGCCCTACCGCCCTACCGCTCTCCGGTCGGCTCATCTTT

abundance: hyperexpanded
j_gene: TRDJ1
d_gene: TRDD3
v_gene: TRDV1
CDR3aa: CALGELVSWGIQTDKLIF
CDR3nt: TGTGCTCTTGGGGAACTAGTGAGCTGGGGGATACAGACCGATAAACTCATCTTT

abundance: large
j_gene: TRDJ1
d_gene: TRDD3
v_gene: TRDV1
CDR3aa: CALGERTYWGIGDTDKLIF
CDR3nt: TGTGCTCTTGGGGAACGCACTTACTGGGGGATCGGGGACACCGATAAACTCATCTTT

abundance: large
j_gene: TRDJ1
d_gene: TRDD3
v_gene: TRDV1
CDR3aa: CALGEGSFVWGIRRNDKLIF
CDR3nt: TGTGCTCTTGGGGAAGGTTCGTTCGTATGGGGGATACGCCGAAACGATAAACTCATCTTT

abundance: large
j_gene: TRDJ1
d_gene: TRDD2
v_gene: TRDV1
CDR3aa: CALGDHPTFLRGDWGSKLIF
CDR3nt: TGTGCTCTTGGGGACCACCCCACGTTCCTACGTGGAGATTGGGGCTCTAAACTCATCTTT

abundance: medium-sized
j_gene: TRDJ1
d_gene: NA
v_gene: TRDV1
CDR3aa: CALGGVVFLLPMYTDKLIF
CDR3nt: TGTGCTCTTGGGGGGGTAGTCTTCCTCCTCCCAATGTACACCGATAAACTCATCTTT

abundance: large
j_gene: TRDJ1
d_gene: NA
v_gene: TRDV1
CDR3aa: CALGELGVLNVVWIGPPTDKLIF
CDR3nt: TGTGCTCTTGGGGAACTAGGAGTCCTAAATGTAGTTTGGATAGGCCCTCCCACCGATAAACTCATCTTT

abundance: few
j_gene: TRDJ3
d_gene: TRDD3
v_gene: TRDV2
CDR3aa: CACDTGGYWDTRQMFF
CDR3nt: TGTGCCTGTGACACTGGGGGATACTGGGACACCCGACAGATGTTTTTC

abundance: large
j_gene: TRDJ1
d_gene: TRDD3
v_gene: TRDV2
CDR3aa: CACDTDWPTGDLEADKLIF
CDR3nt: TGTGCCTGTGACACCGATTGGCCTACTGGGGATCTAGAGGCCGATAAACTCATCTTT

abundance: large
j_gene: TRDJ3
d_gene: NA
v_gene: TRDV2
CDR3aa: CACDTWGPQSSWDTRQMFF
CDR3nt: TGTGCCTGTGACACCTGGGGGCCACAAAGCTCCTGGGACACCCGACAGATGTTTTTC

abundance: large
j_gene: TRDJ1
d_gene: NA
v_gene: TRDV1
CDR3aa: CALGEHRLRGTEGYTDKLIF
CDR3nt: TGTGCTCTTGGGGAACATCGGCTACGGGGAACAGAGGGGTACACCGATAAACTCATCTTT

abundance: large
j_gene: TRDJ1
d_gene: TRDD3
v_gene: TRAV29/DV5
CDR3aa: CAASPAAYSRVLGGDYTDKLIF
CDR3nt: TGTGCAGCAAGCCCCGCTGCGTATTCCAGAGTACTGGGGGGTGACTACACCGATAAACTCATCTTT

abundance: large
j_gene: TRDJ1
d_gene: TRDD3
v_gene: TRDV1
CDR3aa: CALGELDTLGDTLCADKLIF
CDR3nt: TGTGCTCTTGGGGAACTGGACACCTTGGGGGATACGCTCTGCGCCGATAAACTCATCTTT

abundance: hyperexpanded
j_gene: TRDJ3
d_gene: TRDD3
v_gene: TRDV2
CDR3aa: CACDILGDTWDTRQMFF
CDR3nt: TGTGCCTGTGACATACTGGGGGATACCTGGGACACCCGACAGATGTTTTTC

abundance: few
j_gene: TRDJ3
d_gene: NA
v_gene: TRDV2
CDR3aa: CACDTGGVLSSWDTRQMFF
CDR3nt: TGTGCCTGTGACACGGGGGGGGTCCTTAGCTCCTGGGACACCCGACAGATGTTTTTC

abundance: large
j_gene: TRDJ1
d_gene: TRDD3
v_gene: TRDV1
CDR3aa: CALGADPPFSRVTGGYGTDKLIF
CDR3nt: TGTGCTCTTGGGGCAGACCCACCCTTTTCCAGAGTTACTGGGGGATACGGGACCGATAAACTCATCTTT

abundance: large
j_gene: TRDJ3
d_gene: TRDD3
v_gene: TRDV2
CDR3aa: CACDTYWGIRSWDTRQMFF
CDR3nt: TGTGCCTGTGACACTTACTGGGGGATACGCTCCTGGGACACCCGACAGATGTTTTTC

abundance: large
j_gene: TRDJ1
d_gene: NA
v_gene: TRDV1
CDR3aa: CALGEAGGVGTPAYTDKLIF
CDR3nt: TGTGCTCTTGGGGAAGCCGGGGGGGTGGGGACCCCGGCCTACACCGATAAACTCATCTTT

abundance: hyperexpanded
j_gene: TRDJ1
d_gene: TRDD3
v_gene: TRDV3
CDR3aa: CAFVRDWGPYTDKLIF
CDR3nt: TGTGCCTTTGTAAGGGACTGGGGGCCTTACACCGATAAACTCATCTTT

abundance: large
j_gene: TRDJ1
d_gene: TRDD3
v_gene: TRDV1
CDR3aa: CALGELKIYLFSNRGDITGFNTDKLIF
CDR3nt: TGTGCTCTTGGGGAACTTAAGATTTACCTCTTTTCTAATCGGGGGGATATTACGGGATTTAACACCGATAAACTCATCTTT

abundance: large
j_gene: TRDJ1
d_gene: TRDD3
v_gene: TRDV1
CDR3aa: CALGGVKGVLGDKAVSSDKLIF
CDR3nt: TGTGCTCTTGGGGGGGTTAAGGGCGTACTGGGGGATAAGGCTGTTTCGTCCGATAAACTCATCTTT

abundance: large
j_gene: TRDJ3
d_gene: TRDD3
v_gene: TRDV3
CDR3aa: CAFGGYWDTRQMFF
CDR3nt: TGTGCCTTTGGGGGATATTGGGACACCCGACAGATGTTTTTC

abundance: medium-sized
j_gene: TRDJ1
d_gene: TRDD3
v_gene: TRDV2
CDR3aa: CACDILGDPPPSADKLIF
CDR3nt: TGTGCCTGTGACATACTGGGGGATCCCCCCCCTTCGGCCGATAAACTCATCTTT